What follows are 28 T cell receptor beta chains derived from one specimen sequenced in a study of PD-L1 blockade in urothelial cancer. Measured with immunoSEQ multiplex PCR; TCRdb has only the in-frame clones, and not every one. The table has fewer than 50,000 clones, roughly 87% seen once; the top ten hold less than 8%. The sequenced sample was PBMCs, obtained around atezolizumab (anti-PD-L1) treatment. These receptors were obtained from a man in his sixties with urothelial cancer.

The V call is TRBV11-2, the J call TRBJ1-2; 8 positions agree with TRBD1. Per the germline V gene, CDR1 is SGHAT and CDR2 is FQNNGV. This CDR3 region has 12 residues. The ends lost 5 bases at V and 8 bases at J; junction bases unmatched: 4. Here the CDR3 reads CASSHSGGGYTF. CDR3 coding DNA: TGTGCCAGCAGCCACTCAGGGGGCGGCTACACCTTC.

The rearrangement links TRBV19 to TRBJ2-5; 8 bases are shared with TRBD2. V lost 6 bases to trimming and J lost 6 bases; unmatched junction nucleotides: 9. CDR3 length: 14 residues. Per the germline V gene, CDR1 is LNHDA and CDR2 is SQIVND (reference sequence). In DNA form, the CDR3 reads TGTGCCAGTAGAGATACGGGGGGGCGGAAGACCCAGTACTTC. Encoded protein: CASRDTGGRKTQYF.

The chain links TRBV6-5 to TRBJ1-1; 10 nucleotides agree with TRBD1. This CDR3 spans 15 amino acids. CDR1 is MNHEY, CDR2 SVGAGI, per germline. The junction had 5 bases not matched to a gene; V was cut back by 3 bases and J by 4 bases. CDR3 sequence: CASSYSGQGITEAFF. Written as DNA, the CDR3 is TGTGCCAGCAGTTATTCGGGACAGGGGATCACTGAAGCTTTCTTT.

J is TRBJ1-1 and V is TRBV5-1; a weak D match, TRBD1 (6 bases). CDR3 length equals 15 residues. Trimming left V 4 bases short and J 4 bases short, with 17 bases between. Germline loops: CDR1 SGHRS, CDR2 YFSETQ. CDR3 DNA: TGCGCCAGCAGCCAAAAAACAGGGTTGAGCACTGAAGCTTTCTTT. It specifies CASSQKTGLSTEAFF.

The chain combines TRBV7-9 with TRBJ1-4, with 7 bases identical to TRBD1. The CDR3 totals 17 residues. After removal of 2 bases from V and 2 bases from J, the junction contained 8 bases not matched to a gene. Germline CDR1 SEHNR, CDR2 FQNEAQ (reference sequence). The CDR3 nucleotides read TGTGCCAGCAGCTTACCCTACGACAGGGCCACTAATGAAAAACTGTTTTTT. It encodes CASSLPYDRATNEKLFF.

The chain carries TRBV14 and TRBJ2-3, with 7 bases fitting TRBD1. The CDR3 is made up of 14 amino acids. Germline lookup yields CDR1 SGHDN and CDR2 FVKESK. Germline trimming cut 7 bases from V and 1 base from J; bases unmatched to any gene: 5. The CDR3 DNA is TGTGCCAGCACCGGACAGGTTGGCACAGATACGCAGTATTTT. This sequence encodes CASTGQVGTDTQYF.

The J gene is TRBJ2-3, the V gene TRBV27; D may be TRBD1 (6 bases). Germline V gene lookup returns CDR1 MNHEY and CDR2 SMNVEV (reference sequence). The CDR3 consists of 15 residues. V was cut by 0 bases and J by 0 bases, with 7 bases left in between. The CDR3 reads CASSLSGQSTDTQYF. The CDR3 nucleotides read TGTGCCAGCAGTTTATCGGGACAAAGCACAGATACGCAGTATTTT.

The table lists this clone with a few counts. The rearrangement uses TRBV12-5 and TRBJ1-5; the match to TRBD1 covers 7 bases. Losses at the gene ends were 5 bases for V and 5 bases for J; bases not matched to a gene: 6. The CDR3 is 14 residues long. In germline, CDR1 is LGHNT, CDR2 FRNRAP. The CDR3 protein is CASGAQGVDQPQHF. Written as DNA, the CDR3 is TGTGCTAGTGGTGCTCAGGGGGTGGATCAGCCCCAGCATTTT.

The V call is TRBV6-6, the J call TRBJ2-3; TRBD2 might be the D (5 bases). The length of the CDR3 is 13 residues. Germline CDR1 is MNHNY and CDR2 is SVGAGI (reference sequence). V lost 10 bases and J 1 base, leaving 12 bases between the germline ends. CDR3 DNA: TGTGCCACCCTAGCCCAGGGCACAGATACGCAGTATTTT. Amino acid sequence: CATLAQGTDTQYF.

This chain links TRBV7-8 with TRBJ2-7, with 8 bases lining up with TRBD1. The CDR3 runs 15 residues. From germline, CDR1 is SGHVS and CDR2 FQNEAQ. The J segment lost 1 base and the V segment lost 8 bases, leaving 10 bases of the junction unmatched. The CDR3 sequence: CASGRSGGVSYEQYF. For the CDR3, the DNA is TGTGCCAGCGGTCGATCAGGGGGCGTTTCCTACGAGCAGTACTTC.

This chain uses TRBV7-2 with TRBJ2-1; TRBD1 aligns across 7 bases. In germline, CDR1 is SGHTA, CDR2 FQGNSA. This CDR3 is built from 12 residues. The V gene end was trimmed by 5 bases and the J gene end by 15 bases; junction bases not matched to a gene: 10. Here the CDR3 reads CASSPQTGMRFF. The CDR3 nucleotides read TGTGCCAGCAGCCCCCAGACAGGGATGAGGTTCTTC. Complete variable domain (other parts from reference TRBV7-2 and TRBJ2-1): GAGVSQSPSNKVTEKGKDVELRCDPISGHTALYWYRQSLGQGLEFLIYFQGNSAPDKSGLPSDRFSAERTGGSVSTLTIQRTQQEDSAVYLCASSPQTGMRFFGPGTRLTVL.

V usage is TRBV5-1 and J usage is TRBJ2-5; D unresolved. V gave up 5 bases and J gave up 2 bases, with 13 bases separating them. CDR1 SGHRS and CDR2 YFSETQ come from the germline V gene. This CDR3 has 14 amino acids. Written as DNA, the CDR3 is TGCGCCAGCAGACAAGACACGAATCAAGAGACCCAGTACTTC. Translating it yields CASRQDTNQETQYF.

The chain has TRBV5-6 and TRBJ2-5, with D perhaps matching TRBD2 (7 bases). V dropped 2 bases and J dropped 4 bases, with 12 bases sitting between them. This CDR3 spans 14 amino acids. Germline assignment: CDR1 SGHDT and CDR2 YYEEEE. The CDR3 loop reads CASSFRGGAETQYF. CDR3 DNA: TGTGCCAGCAGCTTCCGAGGGGGGGCAGAGACCCAGTACTTC.

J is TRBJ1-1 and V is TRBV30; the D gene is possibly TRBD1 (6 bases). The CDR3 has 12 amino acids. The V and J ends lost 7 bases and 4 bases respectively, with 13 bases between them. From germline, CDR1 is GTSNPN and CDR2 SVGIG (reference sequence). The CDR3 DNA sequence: TGTGCCTTCCCAGGGGAAGGCACTGAAGCTTTCTTT. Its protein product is CAFPGEGTEAFF.

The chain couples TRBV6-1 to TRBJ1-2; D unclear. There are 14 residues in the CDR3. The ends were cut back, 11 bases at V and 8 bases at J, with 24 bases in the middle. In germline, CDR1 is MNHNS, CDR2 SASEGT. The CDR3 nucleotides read TGTGCCTGTATTTCTTTTGAACTTCCTCGGGGCTACACCTTC. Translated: CACISFELPRGYTF.

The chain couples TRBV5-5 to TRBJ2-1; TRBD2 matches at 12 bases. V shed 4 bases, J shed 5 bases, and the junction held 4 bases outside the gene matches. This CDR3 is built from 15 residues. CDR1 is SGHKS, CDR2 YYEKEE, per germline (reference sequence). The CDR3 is CASSHGLAGNNEQFF. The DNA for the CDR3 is TGTGCCAGCAGCCACGGACTAGCGGGGAACAATGAGCAGTTCTTC.

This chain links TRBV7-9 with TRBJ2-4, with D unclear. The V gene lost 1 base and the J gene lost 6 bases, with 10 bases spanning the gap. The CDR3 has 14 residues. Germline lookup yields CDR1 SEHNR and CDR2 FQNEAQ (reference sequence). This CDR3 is CASSLVGGRNIQYF. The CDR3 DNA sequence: TGTGCCAGCAGCTTAGTGGGTGGGCGAAACATTCAGTACTTC.

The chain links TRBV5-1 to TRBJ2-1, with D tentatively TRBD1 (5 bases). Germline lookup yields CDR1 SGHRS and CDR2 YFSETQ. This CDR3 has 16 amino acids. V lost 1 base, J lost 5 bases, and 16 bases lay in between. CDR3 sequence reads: CASSLLISAGNNEQFF. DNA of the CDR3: TGCGCCAGCAGCTTGTTAATATCCGCAGGGAACAATGAGCAGTTCTTC.

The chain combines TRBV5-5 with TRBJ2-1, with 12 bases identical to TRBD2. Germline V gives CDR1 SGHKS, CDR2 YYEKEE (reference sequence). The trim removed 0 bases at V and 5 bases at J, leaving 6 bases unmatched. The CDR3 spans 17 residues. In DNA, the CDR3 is TGTGCCAGCAGCTTGGACCTAGCGGGGGGGCAGGACAATGAGCAGTTCTTC. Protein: CASSLDLAGGQDNEQFF.

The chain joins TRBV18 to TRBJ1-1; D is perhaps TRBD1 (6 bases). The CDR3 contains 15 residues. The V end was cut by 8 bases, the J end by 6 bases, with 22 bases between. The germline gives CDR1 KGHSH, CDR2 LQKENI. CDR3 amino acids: CASAQATGLGAEAFF. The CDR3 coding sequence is TGTGCCAGCGCACAAGCTACAGGGCTAGGGGCTGAAGCTTTCTTT.

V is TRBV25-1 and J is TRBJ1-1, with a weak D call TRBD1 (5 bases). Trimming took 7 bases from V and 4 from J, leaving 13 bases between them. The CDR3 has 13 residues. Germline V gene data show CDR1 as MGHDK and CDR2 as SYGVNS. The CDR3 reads CASISNGGTEAFF. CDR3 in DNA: TGTGCCAGCATCTCAAACGGGGGCACTGAAGCTTTCTTT.

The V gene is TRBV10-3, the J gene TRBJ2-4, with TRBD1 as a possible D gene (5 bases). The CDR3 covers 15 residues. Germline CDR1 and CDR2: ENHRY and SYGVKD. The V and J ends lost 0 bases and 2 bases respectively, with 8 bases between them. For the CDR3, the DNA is TGTGCCATCAGTGAGTCTCCAGGGACCAAAAACATTCAGTACTTC. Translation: CAISESPGTKNIQYF.

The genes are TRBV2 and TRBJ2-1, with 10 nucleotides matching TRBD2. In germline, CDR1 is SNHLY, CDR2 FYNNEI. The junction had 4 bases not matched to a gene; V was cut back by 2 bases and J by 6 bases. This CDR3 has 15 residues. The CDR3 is CASSELAGDLNEQFF. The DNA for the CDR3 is TGTGCCAGCAGTGAACTAGCGGGGGACCTCAATGAGCAGTTCTTC.

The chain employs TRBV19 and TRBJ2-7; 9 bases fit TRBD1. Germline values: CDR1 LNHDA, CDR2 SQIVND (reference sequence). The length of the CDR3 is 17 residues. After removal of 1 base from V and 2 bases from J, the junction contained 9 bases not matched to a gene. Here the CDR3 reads CASSIGPPGQGPYEQYF. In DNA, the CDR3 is TGTGCCAGTAGTATAGGACCCCCGGGACAGGGCCCCTACGAGCAGTACTTC.

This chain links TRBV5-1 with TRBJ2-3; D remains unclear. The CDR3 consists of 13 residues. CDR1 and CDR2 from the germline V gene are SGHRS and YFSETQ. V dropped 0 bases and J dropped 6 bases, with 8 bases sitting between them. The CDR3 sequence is CASSLGLADTQYF. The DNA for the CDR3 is TGCGCCAGCAGCTTGGGACTTGCGGATACGCAGTATTTT.

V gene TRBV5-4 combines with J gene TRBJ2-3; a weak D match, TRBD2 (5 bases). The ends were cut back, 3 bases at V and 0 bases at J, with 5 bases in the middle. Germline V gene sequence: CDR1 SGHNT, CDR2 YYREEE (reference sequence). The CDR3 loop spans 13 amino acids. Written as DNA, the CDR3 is TGTGCCAGCAGCTGGACTAGCACAGATACGCAGTATTTT. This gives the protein CASSWTSTDTQYF.

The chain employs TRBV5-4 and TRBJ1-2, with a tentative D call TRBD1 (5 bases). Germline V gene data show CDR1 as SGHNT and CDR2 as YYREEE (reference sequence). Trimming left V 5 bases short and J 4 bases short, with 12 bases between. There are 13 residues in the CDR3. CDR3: CASRRDGSYGYTF. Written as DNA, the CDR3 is TGTGCCAGCAGGCGGGACGGTTCCTATGGCTACACCTTC.

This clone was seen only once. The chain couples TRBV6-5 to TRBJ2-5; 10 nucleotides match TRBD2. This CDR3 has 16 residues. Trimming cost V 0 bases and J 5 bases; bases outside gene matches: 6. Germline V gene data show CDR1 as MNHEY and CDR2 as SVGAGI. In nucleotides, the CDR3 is TGTGCCAGCAGTTACTCACCTAGCGGGGGAACGGAGACCCAGTACTTC. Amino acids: CASSYSPSGGTETQYF.